Listed here are 25 T cell receptor beta chains from one sample, sequenced in a study of blood T cells in healthy people across ages. A J-beta primer mix and a sample-barcoded 5' primer were used in a second PCR of roughly 6 to 11 cycles. TCRdb re-called the 5' RACE reads through MiXCR, storing one row per CDR3 protein. The top ten clones hold 5.5% to 8% of a sample with around 1.5 million distinct CDR3 sequences, roughly 60% of them seen once. The source material was blood. The origin of the receptors is a man younger than 30 in good health.

V and J are TRBV7-6 and TRBJ2-7, with D possibly being TRBD1 or TRBD2 (5 bases each). This CDR3 spans 14 amino acids. The germline CDR1 and CDR2 sequences are SGHVS and FNYEAQ. The germline V and J ends were trimmed by 4 bases and 3 bases, with 13 bases remaining between them. CDR3 sequence (DNA): TGTGCCAGCAGCTACCGGGACGATTACTACGAGCAGTACTTC. This codes for CASSYRDDYYEQYF.

The chain combines TRBV23-1 with TRBJ1-4, with D maybe TRBD1 (5 bases). Being an ORF, TRBV23-1 has a function that is uncertain. The CDR3 sequence is 15 residues long. Trimming shortened V by 3 bases and J by 6 bases, and 14 bases separated the two germline ends. As DNA, the CDR3 is TGCGCCAGCAGTCACGGCAGGGAGGCACATGAAAAACTGTTTTTT. Translation: CASSHGREAHEKLFF.

V gene TRBV4-1 combines with J gene TRBJ1-5; TRBD1 is a possible D gene (5 bases). This CDR3 contains 16 residues. The V end was cut by 4 bases, the J end by 4 bases, with 17 bases between. From germline, CDR1 is MGHRA and CDR2 YSYEKL. The DNA of the CDR3 is TGCGCCAGCAGCCCTTCGCTTTGGGGCGATAATCAGCCCCAGCATTTT. Its translation: CASSPSLWGDNQPQHF.

V usage is TRBV3-1 and J usage is TRBJ2-7; D possibly matches TRBD1 or TRBD2 (7 bases each). Deletions cut 5 bases from V and 5 bases from J, with 22 bases between. Germline CDR1 LGHDT, CDR2 YNNKEL (reference sequence). The CDR3 extends over 16 amino acids. CDR3 nucleotides: TGTGCCAGCAGCTCGCCCAAGGGAGGGGGCTTGAACGAGCAGTACTTC. This codes for CASSSPKGGGLNEQYF.

The chain couples TRBV3-1 to TRBJ2-7; no reliable D call. This CDR3 comprises 15 residues. Trimming took 4 bases from V and 4 from J, leaving 17 bases between them. Germline CDR1 and CDR2: LGHDT and YNNKEL (reference sequence). The CDR3 coding sequence is TGTGCCAGCAGCCGTAGTCCGGTTGTCGGGTACGAGCAGTACTTC. Protein: CASSRSPVVGYEQYF.

The J gene is TRBJ2-1, the V gene TRBV7-9, with D unclear. CDR1 and CDR2 (germline): SEHNR, FQNEAQ (reference sequence). The CDR3 has 12 residues. Trimming pared 1 base from V and 8 bases from J, leaving 6 bases between. The CDR3, as DNA: TGTGCCAGCAGCTTAGAGAGCGATGAGCAGTTCTTC. Protein product: CASSLESDEQFF. The full variable domain, with the rest looked up from reference TRBV7-9 and TRBJ2-1, is DTGVSQNPRHKITKRGQNVTFRCDPISEHNRLYWYRQTLGQGPEFLTYFQNEAQLEKSRLLSDRFSAERPKGSFSTLEIQRTEQGDSAMYLCASSLESDEQFFGPGTRLTVL.

The chain links TRBV10-2 to TRBJ2-7; TRBD1 aligns across 7 bases. J was trimmed by 0 bases and V by 8 bases; bases with no gene match: 4. The CDR3 is 13 residues long. Germline assignment: CDR1 WSHSY and CDR2 SAAADI. CDR3 in amino acids: CASLTGSSYEQYF. CDR3 DNA: TGCGCCAGCCTGACAGGGAGCTCCTACGAGCAGTACTTC.

This clonotype has just a few counts. The V and J genes are TRBV10-3 and TRBJ1-2; no definite D call. The CDR3 covers 12 residues. V lost 6 bases, J lost 6 bases, and 11 bases lay in between. Germline V lookup: CDR1 ENHRY, CDR2 SYGVKD. This CDR3 reads CAIRDFLDGYTF. The CDR3 coding sequence is TGTGCCATCAGGGACTTTTTGGATGGCTACACCTTC.

This sequence joins TRBV29-1 and TRBJ2-1; 10 bases match TRBD2. V dropped 1 base and J dropped 9; count of bases not matched to a gene: 12. This CDR3 is built from 16 residues. Looked up from germline, CDR1 is SQVTM and CDR2 is ANQGSEA. CDR3 nucleotide sequence: TGCAGCGTTGAAGGCGGACTAGCGGCCATAGTTGGTGAGCAGTTCTTC. This encodes CSVEGGLAAIVGEQFF.

The chain is built from TRBV6-5 and TRBJ2-3, with TRBD2 identical over 12 bases. V dropped 4 bases and J dropped 0; count of bases not matched to a gene: 11. Germline assignment: CDR1 MNHEY and CDR2 SVGAGI. This CDR3 spans 19 amino acids. CDR3 DNA: TGTGCCAGCAGTTCCTCCTACAGACTAGCGGGAGCTAGCACAGATACGCAGTATTTT. It encodes CASSSSYRLAGASTDTQYF.

V and J are TRBV18 and TRBJ2-7; D is ambiguous. Germline V gene lookup returns CDR1 KGHSH and CDR2 LQKENI. The length of the CDR3 is 15 residues. V lost 3 bases, J lost 4 bases, and 16 bases lay in between. CDR3 amino acids: CASSPFNGDRYEQYF. CDR3 nucleotide sequence: TGTGCCAGCTCACCCTTTAATGGGGATAGGTACGAGCAGTACTTC. The variable domain in full, completed from reference TRBV18 and TRBJ2-7, reads NAGVMQNPRHLVRRRGQEARLRCSPMKGHSHVYWYRQLPEEGLKFMVYLQKENIIDESGMPKERFSAEFPKEGPSILRIQQVVRGDSAAYFCASSPFNGDRYEQYFGPGTRLTVT.

The V call is TRBV12-3 or TRBV12-4, the J call TRBJ1-1; no clear D gene. The length of the CDR3 is 15 residues. V was shortened by 5 bases and J by 2 bases, with 15 bases between the two germline ends. The CDR3 DNA reads TGTGCCAGCAGTCCCCGGGCCCTACAAAACACTGAAGCTTTCTTT. This codes for CASSPRALQNTEAFF.

The gene calls are TRBV7-9 and TRBJ2-7; D gene uncertain. The CDR3 totals 16 residues. Germline CDR1 reads SEHNR; CDR2 reads FQNEAQ (reference sequence). V lost 5 bases, J lost 7 bases, and 24 bases lay in between. This CDR3 reads CASSPVASPKVGEQYF. For the CDR3, the DNA is TGTGCCAGCAGCCCCGTGGCCAGCCCTAAAGTTGGAGAGCAGTACTTC.

This rearrangement joins TRBV6-5 to TRBJ2-5; perhaps TRBD1 as D (5 bases). Germline CDR1 reads MNHEY; CDR2 reads SVGAGI. The CDR3 has 14 residues. V was clipped by 6 bases and J by 5 bases, with 16 bases between them. CDR3 sequence (DNA): TGTGCCAGCAGCCTACACCAGGGTTGGGAGACCCAGTACTTC. Its translation is CASSLHQGWETQYF.

The table lists this clonotype with a few counts. CDR3 residues: CASSLLWAQETQYF. DNA of the CDR3: TGTGCCAGCAGCTTACTATGGGCCCAAGAGACCCAGTACTTC. V gene TRBV7-2 combines with J gene TRBJ2-5; D not certain. The germline gives CDR1 SGHTA, CDR2 FQGNSA. V lost 2 bases and J lost 1, with 8 bases in between. This CDR3 comprises 14 residues. Full variable domain (missing parts from reference TRBV7-2 and TRBJ2-5): GAGVSQSPSNKVTEKGKDVELRCDPISGHTALYWYRQSLGQGLEFLIYFQGNSAPDKSGLPSDRFSAERTGGSVSTLTIQRTQQEDSAVYLCASSLLWAQETQYFGPGTRLLVL.

The rearrangement links TRBV10-3 to TRBJ2-2, with a weak D call TRBD1 (7 bases). This CDR3 has 15 amino acids. Germline V gene sequence: CDR1 ENHRY, CDR2 SYGVKD. V shed 2 bases and J shed 5 bases, with 12 bases lying between them. This CDR3 reads CAISEGQAGTGELFF. CDR3 in DNA: TGTGCCATCAGTGAGGGACAGGCGGGGACCGGGGAGCTGTTTTTT.

The gene calls are TRBV11-2 and TRBJ2-2, with 8 bases matching TRBD2. Germline CDR1 SGHAT, CDR2 FQNNGV. CDR3 length: 19 amino acids. V was clipped by 2 bases and J by 4 bases; unmatched bases: 15. This chain's CDR3 is CASSLNLRGSGSVTGELFF. In DNA, the CDR3 is TGTGCCAGCAGCTTAAATTTGCGTGGGAGCGGGAGTGTCACCGGGGAGCTGTTTTTT.

The gene calls are TRBV12-3 or TRBV12-4 and TRBJ2-6; D is possibly TRBD2 (5 bases). The CDR3 has 17 residues. V lost 6 bases and J 1 base, leaving 16 bases between the germline ends. The CDR3 DNA is TGTGCCAGCAGATCCGGGATCCGAGTTTCTGGGGCCAACGTCCTGACTTTC. Amino acid sequence: CASRSGIRVSGANVLTF.

This clonotype occurred once. A clone one base away is much larger, so this may be a read error. This chain links TRBV20-1 with TRBJ2-5, with 10 bases matching TRBD1. Germline CDR1 is DFQATT and CDR2 is SNEGSKA (reference sequence). Losses at the gene ends were 5 bases for V and 11 bases for J; bases not matched to a gene: 14. CDR3 length: 14 residues. CDR3 bases: TGCAGTGCTTACCGGGACAGGGGCTCGAATGAGCAGTACTTC. It encodes CSAYRDRGSNEQYF.

The chain joins TRBV20-1 to TRBJ2-4, with D possibly matching TRBD2 (5 bases). The J call is uncertain, as TRBJ2-7 better fits the DNA end. CDR3 length: 14 residues. CDR1 and CDR2 (germline): DFQATT, SNEGSKA (reference sequence). CDR3: CSAPSGGVPGEQYF. The CDR3 DNA sequence: TGCAGTGCTCCTTCAGGAGGCGTCCCTGGCGAGCAGTACTTC.

V and J are TRBV7-9 and TRBJ2-5; 7 bases fit TRBD2. The end of the DNA fits TRBJ2-7 better, so the J call may be wrong. The germline gives CDR1 SEHNR, CDR2 FQNEAQ (reference sequence). The CDR3 covers 15 residues. CDR3 sequence reads: CASSLSSSGAYEQYF. CDR3 sequence (DNA): TGTGCCAGCAGCTTAAGTTCCAGCGGGGCCTACGAGCAGTACTTC.

In this sample, this clonotype turned up a few times. V is TRBV7-9 and J is TRBJ2-7; TRBD1 matches 7 bases. Germline trimming cut 2 bases from V and 3 bases from J; bases unmatched to any gene: 10. The CDR3 consists of 16 residues. The germline V gene encodes CDR1 SEHNR and CDR2 FQNEAQ (reference sequence). The CDR3, as DNA: TGTGCCAGCAGCTTACCTCCGGGACAGAAGGTCTACGAGCAGTACTTC. Protein product: CASSLPPGQKVYEQYF.

This clonotype appeared many times. The gene calls are TRBV29-1 and TRBJ2-3; TRBD2 is a possible D gene (6 bases). The germline CDR1 and CDR2 sequences are SQVTM and ANQGSEA. CDR3 length: 12 residues. V gave up 3 bases and J gave up 7 bases, with 11 bases separating them. CDR3 protein: CSVELSGYTQYF. The CDR3 nucleotides read TGCAGCGTTGAGCTGAGCGGGTATACGCAGTATTTT.

This chain links TRBV6-5 with TRBJ2-7; 7 nucleotides match TRBD1. Germline trimming cut 0 bases from V and 1 base from J; bases unmatched to any gene: 9. CDR1 and CDR2 from the germline V gene are MNHEY and SVGAGI. The length of the CDR3 is 17 residues. Here the CDR3 reads CASSYSWDSSRSYEQYF. CDR3 nucleotides: TGTGCCAGCAGTTACTCGTGGGACAGTAGCAGATCCTACGAGCAGTACTTC.

This clonotype was recorded a few times. The V gene is TRBV10-1, the J gene TRBJ2-3; D possibly corresponds to TRBD2 (6 bases). V lost 4 bases, J lost 0 bases, and 11 bases lay in between. Looked up from germline, CDR1 is WNHNN and CDR2 is SYGVQD (reference sequence). The CDR3 length is 15 residues. This CDR3 is CASSASSASTDTQYF. CDR3 sequence (DNA): TGCGCCAGCAGTGCGTCTAGCGCTAGCACAGATACGCAGTATTTT.